This T cell receptor beta chain was sequenced in a study of vaccination and CD4 T cells after COVID-19. Overall study: Every participant was given two doses of BNT162b2 or mRNA-1273 vaccine.

The Oncomine TCR Beta short-read assay generated sequence data from the DNA of cultured CD4+ T cells. MiXCR, run by TCRdb on the PCR reads, gives a single entry per CDR3 protein. The sample yields approximately 9,700 distinct CDR3 sequences, roughly 70% seen once. Noted treatment: roughly 11-day PBMC culture with coronavirus spike peptide pools or control peptides (ViraFEST assay). General study points: The appearance of a median about 86% of reactive clones in convalescent patients occurred only post-vaccination.

For this clonotype: As yet, its antigen is unknown.

Germline V lookup: CDR1 SGHTA, CDR2 FQGNSA. The CDR3 has 15 amino acids. The ends were cut back, 1 base at V and 9 bases at J, with 13 bases in the middle. This chain connects TRBV7-2 to TRBJ1-6; D is ambiguous. The clonotype originates from a human donor who had recovered from COVID-19. Sequencing used CD4+ T cells from blood, cultured in vitro. The CDR3 nucleotides read TGTGCCAGCAGCTTAGGGGCAGTAGATAGTTCACCCCTCCACTTT. Translating it yields CASSLGAVDSSPLHF.